These T cell receptor beta chains were read from a single sample in a study of vaccination and CD4 T cells after COVID-19. MiXCR, applied by TCRdb to the PCR reads, yields one record per CDR3 protein. The table records over 9,500 distinct CDR3 sequences, approximately 50% of them present only once. No antigens are known for them. Sequencing was done on a sample of CD4+ T cells from blood, cultured in vitro. These receptor sequences come from a human donor who had recovered from COVID-19. CDR3s include the opening cysteine and the closing phenylalanine or tryptophan. The order of the fields is V gene, CDR3 length, clone size, D gene, J gene, CDR3 DNA, CDR3 protein. The D gene is left open where the match is weak. Clone size is given for some rows only: seen once, a few or many times, or a class if the clone is expanded.

TRBV7-2	15	NA	NA	TRBJ1-2	TGTGCCAGCAGCTTAGCAGGGACCGCCCAAACGGGCTACACCTTC	CASSLAGTAQTGYTF
TRBV7-9	15	NA	TRBD1	TRBJ1-1	TGTGCCAGCAGCTTGGGGACAGGGTCGAACACTGAAGCTTTCTTT	CASSLGTGSNTEAFF
TRBV29-1	12	NA	TRBD1	TRBJ1-1	TGCAGCGTTGCGCAGGGGGCATCAGAAGCTTTCTTT	CSVAQGASEAFF
TRBV7-8	14	NA	NA	TRBJ1-2	TGTGCCAGCAGGCCACAGGGTTGGAACTATGGCTACACCTTC	CASRPQGWNYGYTF
TRBV20-1	15	NA	NA	TRBJ2-5	TGCAGTGCCCATCCCCGCCCAGGAGGCCAAGAGACCCAGTACTTC	CSAHPRPGGQETQYF
TRBV6-1	16	NA	TRBD2	TRBJ2-7	TGTGCCAGCAGTGCGGCCCTTATGACTAGCCTCTACGAGCAGTACTTC	CASSAALMTSLYEQYF
TRBV12-5	17	NA	TRBD2	TRBJ2-5	TGTGCTAGTGGTTTGGCGGGACTAGCGGGAGGGCAAGAGACCCAGTACTTC	CASGLAGLAGGQETQYF
TRBV7-2	14	NA	NA	TRBJ2-7	TGTGCCAGCAGCTTAGTCGGGCAGGACTACGAGCAGTACTTC	CASSLVGQDYEQYF
TRBV11-3	17	NA	TRBD2	TRBJ2-5	TGTGCCAGCAGCTTAGGCGAAGGGAGGGAATGGGAAGAGACCCAGTACTTC	CASSLGEGREWEETQYF
TRBV4-1	14	NA	NA	TRBJ2-7	TGCGCCAGCAGCCAAGTTGGAACACTCTACGAGCAGTACTTC	CASSQVGTLYEQYF
TRBV9	13	few	NA	TRBJ2-2	TGTGCCAGCAGCGAAAGGACATCCGGGGAGCTGTTTTTT	CASSERTSGELFF
TRBV4-1	17	once	NA	TRBJ2-3	TGCGCCAGCAGCCAAGAGAGCCTCACCGCTAGCACAGATACGCAGTATTTT	CASSQESLTASTDTQYF
TRBV20-1	15	few	NA	TRBJ1-5	TGCAGTGCTAGACTGCCCCCATCGGGCAATCAGCCCCAGCATTTT	CSARLPPSGNQPQHF
TRBV20-1	15	NA	TRBD1	TRBJ1-2	TGCAGTGCTAGAGATGCCCGGACAGGGGATGGGGGCTACACCTTC	CSARDARTGDGGYTF
TRBV11-3	12	NA	NA	TRBJ2-2	TGTGCCAGCATGGGGGTCGCCGGGGAGCTGTTTTTT	CASMGVAGELFF
TRBV11-3	17	NA	TRBD1	TRBJ1-6	TGTGCCAGCAGTTTCGTCGGACAGGGACGGGATAATTCACCCCTCCACTTT	CASSFVGQGRDNSPLHF
TRBV30	15	NA	NA	TRBJ2-1	TGTGCCTGGAGTCGAAAGGGCAGGGGTGGGGATGAGCAGTTCTTC	CAWSRKGRGGDEQFF
TRBV20-1	15	NA	NA	TRBJ1-4	TGCAGTGCTAGAGGACGGGTATCCACTAATGAAAAACTGTTTTTT	CSARGRVSTNEKLFF
TRBV20-1	14	NA	TRBD2	TRBJ2-1	TGCAGTGCTAGAGATAGGAGCGGGAGCAATGAGCAGTTCTTC	CSARDRSGSNEQFF
TRBV10-1	18	few	NA	TRBJ1-5	TGCGCCAGCAGTGAAGGCCTTCTCACGCTCCCGAGCAATCAGCCCCAGCATTTT	CASSEGLLTLPSNQPQHF
TRBV5-4	14	NA	NA	TRBJ2-6	TGTGCCAGCAGCGACGTCTCTGGGGCCAACGTCCTGACTTTC	CASSDVSGANVLTF
TRBV27	14	NA	NA	TRBJ1-6	TGTGCCAGCAGTTTGGAGAGGGGAAATTCACCCCTCCACTTT	CASSLERGNSPLHF
TRBV4-1	15	NA	NA	TRBJ1-6	TGCGCCAGCAGCCAAAACAGGGCCTATAATTCACCCCTCCACTTT	CASSQNRAYNSPLHF
TRBV11-3	15	NA	NA	TRBJ1-1	TGTGCCAGCAGCTTAGATGGAGCGATGAACACTGAAGCTTTCTTT	CASSLDGAMNTEAFF
TRBV6-1	14	once	NA	TRBJ1-1	TGTGCCATCAGTGCAGACAGTCCGAACACTGAAGCTTTCTTT	CAISADSPNTEAFF
TRBV21-1	18	NA	NA	TRBJ2-7	TGTGCCAGCAGCAATCAGCAGGGGGAATACTGCCGCTCCTACGAGCAGTACTTC	CASSNQQGEYCRSYEQYF
TRBV7-8	17	NA	NA	TRBJ1-1	TGTGCCAGCAGCTTACCCCCCCCCAGGACACTGAACACTGAAGCTTTCTTT	CASSLPPPRTLNTEAFF
TRBV7-9	12	NA	NA	TRBJ1-1	TGTGCCAGCAGCTCCGCGGGACGAGGAGCTTTCTTT	CASSSAGRGAFF
TRBV7-2	12	NA	NA	TRBJ2-3	TGTGCCAGCAGCGCTAGCCTGGATACGCAGTATTTT	CASSASLDTQYF
TRBV20-1	10	few	NA	TRBJ1-5	TGCAGTGCTGGTAATCAGCCCCAGCATTTT	CSAGNQPQHF
TRBV20-1	14	few	NA	TRBJ1-6	TGCAGTGCTAGTACCCCGGAATATAATTCACCCCTCCACTTT	CSASTPEYNSPLHF